The clone carrying this TCR beta chain was seen a handful of times. This specimen comes from a study of blood T cells in healthy people across ages. With a J-beta primer mix and a sample-barcoded 5' primer, a second PCR ran 7 to 11 cycles. TCRdb recomputed calls from the 5' RACE reads with MiXCR, one row per CDR3 protein. Of around 700,000 distinct CDR3 sequences in the sample, 20% to 25% are singletons; the top ten hold just under 9.5%. Germline values: CDR1 LGHDT, CDR2 YNNKEL (reference sequence). This CDR3 has 13 residues. The V end lost 1 base, the J end lost 6 bases, and 8 bases lay between the germline ends. This same sample was also part of a study on T cells of mothers and their children.

Sequencing used blood. The sequence came from a boy aged 5 to 17 in good health. The chain recombines TRBV3-1 with TRBJ2-3; D not certain. CDR3 protein: CASSQAGRDTQYF. The CDR3 DNA sequence: TGTGCCAGCAGCCAAGCTGGACGGGATACGCAGTATTTT.